This TCR beta chain derives from a study of T cells in localized non-small cell lung cancer. Assay: immunoSEQ multiplex PCR; the TCRdb copy retains only in-frame clones and omits some. The sample lists approximately 34,000 clones; 87% were seen once. After removal of 6 bases from V and 5 bases from J, the junction contained 4 bases not matched to a gene. The CDR3 totals 13 residues. Germline V gene sequence: CDR1 KGHSH, CDR2 LQKENI. Whole-study results and caveats: For the top 100 tumor clones, a median around 61 also appeared in adjacent lung.

As for this clone: What it recognizes is unknown.

The sequence came from a woman between 40 and 69 years old with stage I lung adenocarcinoma. The rearrangement uses TRBV18 and TRBJ1-1, with 9 positions matching TRBD1. This sample comprised peripheral blood, obtained before any cancer treatment. In DNA form, the CDR3 reads TGTGCCAGCTCGACAGGGGGAGGGACTGAAGCTTTCTTT. It encodes CASSTGGGTEAFF.